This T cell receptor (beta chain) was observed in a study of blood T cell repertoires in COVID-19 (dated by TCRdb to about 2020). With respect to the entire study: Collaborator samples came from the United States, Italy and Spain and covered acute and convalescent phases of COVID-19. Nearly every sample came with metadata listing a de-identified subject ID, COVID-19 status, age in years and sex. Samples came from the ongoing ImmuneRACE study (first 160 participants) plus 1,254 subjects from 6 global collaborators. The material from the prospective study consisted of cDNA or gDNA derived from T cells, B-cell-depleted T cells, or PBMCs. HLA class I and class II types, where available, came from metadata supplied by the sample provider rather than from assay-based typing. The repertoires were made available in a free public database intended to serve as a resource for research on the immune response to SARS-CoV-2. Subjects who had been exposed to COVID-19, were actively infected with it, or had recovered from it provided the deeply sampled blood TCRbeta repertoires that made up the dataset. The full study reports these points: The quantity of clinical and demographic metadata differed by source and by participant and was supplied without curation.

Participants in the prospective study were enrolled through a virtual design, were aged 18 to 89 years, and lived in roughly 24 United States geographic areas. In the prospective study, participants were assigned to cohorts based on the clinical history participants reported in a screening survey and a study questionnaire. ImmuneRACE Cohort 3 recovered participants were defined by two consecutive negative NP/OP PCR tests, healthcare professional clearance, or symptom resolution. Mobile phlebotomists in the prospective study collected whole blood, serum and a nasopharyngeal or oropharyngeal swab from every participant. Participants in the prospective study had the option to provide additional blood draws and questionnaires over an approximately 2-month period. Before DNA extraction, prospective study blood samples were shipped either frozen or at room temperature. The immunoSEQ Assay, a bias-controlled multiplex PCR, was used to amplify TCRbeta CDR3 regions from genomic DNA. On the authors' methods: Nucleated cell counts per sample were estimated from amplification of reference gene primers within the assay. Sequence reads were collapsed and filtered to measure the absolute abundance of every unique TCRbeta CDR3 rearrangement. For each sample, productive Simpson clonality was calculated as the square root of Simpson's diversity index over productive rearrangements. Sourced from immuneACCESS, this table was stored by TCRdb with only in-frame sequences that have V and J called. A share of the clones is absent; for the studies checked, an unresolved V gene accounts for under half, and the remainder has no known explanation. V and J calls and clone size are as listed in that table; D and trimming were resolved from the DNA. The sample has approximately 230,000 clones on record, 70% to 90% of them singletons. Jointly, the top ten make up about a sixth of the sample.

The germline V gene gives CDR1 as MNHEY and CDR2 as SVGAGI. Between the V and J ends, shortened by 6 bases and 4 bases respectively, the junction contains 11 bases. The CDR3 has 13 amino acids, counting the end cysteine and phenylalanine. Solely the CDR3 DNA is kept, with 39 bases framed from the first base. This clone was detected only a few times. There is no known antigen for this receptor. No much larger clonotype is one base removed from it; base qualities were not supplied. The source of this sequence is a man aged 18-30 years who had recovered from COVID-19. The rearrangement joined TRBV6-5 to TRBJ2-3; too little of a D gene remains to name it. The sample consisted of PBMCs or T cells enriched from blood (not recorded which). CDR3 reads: CASRSGHPDTQYF. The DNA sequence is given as TGTGCCAGCAGATCCGGTCATCCAGATACGCAGTATTTT.